Each of the 8 T cell receptor beta chains below was sequenced from the same sample in a study of blood T cell repertoires in COVID-19. Libraries were prepared by immunoSEQ multiplex PCR; TCRdb keeps only in-frame clonotypes and omits some of them. The sample includes fewer than 200,000 clones, 88% of them seen just once. The specimen sequenced was peripheral blood. Receptor source: a man aged 55 to 70 with acute or convalescent COVID-19.

This chain joins TRBV9 and TRBJ2-3, with TRBD2 matching 8 bases. There are 16 residues in the CDR3. The trim removed 2 bases at V and 3 bases at J, leaving 8 bases unmatched. CDR1 is SGDLS, CDR2 YYNGEE, per germline. CDR3 nucleotides: TGTGCCAGCAGCGTCGCCTCAGGCGGGGGGACAGATACGCAGTATTTT. Protein: CASSVASGGGTDTQYF.

This clone occurred once. The sample has other DNA sequences that encode this CDR3 too. The chain is built from TRBV19 and TRBJ1-5, with no clear D. The CDR3 loop spans 15 amino acids. The germline CDR1 and CDR2 sequences are LNHDA and SQIVND (reference sequence). The V and J ends lost 3 bases and 0 bases respectively, with 9 bases between them. The DNA of the CDR3 is TGTGCCAGTAGTATTTCACAGCATAGCAATCAGCCCCAGCATTTT. Protein: CASSISQHSNQPQHF.

This clone was recorded only once. V and J are TRBV3-1 (or the pseudogene TRBV3-2) and TRBJ2-2, with 7 bases matching TRBD1. The V gene's germline CDR1 is LGHDT and CDR2 YNNKEL (reference sequence). The junction had 7 bases not matched to a gene; V was cut back by 3 bases and J by 0 bases. This CDR3 region has 17 residues. CDR3 coding DNA: TGTGCCAGCAGCCACTACGGACAGGTCGCGAACACCGGGGAGCTGTTTTTT. Its protein product is CASSHYGQVANTGELFF.

The chain uses TRBV5-6 and TRBJ1-1, with D possibly TRBD1 on 6 matching bases. Deletions cut 4 bases from V and 3 bases from J, with 13 bases between. The CDR3 runs 14 residues. Germline-derived CDR1 and CDR2 are SGHDT and YYEEEE. The CDR3 sequence is CASSLGHLDTEAFF. Here the CDR3 DNA reads TGTGCCAGCAGCCTGGGACATTTAGACACTGAAGCTTTCTTT.

This sequence joins TRBV5-5 and TRBJ1-4, with D possibly being TRBD1 (6 bases). This CDR3 has 13 amino acids. The germline V and J ends were trimmed by 4 bases and 8 bases, with 12 bases remaining between them. Germline CDR1 is SGHKS and CDR2 is YYEKEE (reference sequence). The CDR3 here is CASSTPTGEKLFF. In nucleotides, the CDR3 is TGTGCCAGCAGCACCCCGACAGGAGAAAAACTGTTTTTT. Full variable domain (outside the CDR3, taken from reference TRBV5-5 and TRBJ1-4): DAGVTQSPTHLIKTRGQQVTLRCSPISGHKSVSWYQQVLGQGPQFIFQYYEKEERGRGNFPDRFSARQFPNYSSELNVNALLLGDSALYLCASSTPTGEKLFFGSGTQLSVL.

This clone was seen just once. The chain has TRBV24-1 and TRBJ2-5, with D maybe TRBD1 (6 bases). Germline loops: CDR1 KGHDR, CDR2 SFDVKD. Trimming stripped 5 bases from V and 0 bases from J, with 6 bases between. The CDR3 contains 13 residues. CDR3 bases: TGTGCCACCAGTGGGACAGACCAAGAGACCCAGTACTTC. Its protein is CATSGTDQETQYF.

The chain combines TRBV10-3 with TRBJ2-3; D gene ambiguous. Trimming cost V 2 bases and J 0 bases, with 9 bases left between them. There are 15 residues in the CDR3. Germline CDR1 and CDR2: ENHRY and SYGVKD. CDR3 region: CAISEPSYSTDTQYF. In nucleotides, the CDR3 is TGTGCCATCAGTGAGCCGTCTTATAGCACAGATACGCAGTATTTT.

This CDR3 reads CASGKTDLSYEQYV. CDR3 nucleotide sequence: TGTGCCAGCGGTAAGACAGATTTATCCTACGAGCAGTACGTC. This chain joins TRBV5-8 and TRBJ2-7, with a tentative D call TRBD1 (5 bases). The germline V gene encodes CDR1 SGHTS and CDR2 YDEGEE. With 7 bases removed from V and 1 base from J, the gap between germline ends came to 15 bases. CDR3 size: 14 residues.